This entry lists 29 T cell receptor beta chains sequenced from one sample in a study of blood T cells in healthy people across ages. The authors ran a second PCR of roughly 6 to 12 cycles using a sample-barcoded 5' primer and a J-beta primer mix. One entry per CDR3 protein, called by TCRdb with MiXCR from the 5' RACE reads. This table has hundreds of thousands of distinct CDR3 sequences, 58% appearing once. Sample: blood. The receptors shown here come from a man under 40 in good health.

The genes are TRBV20-1 and TRBJ2-1; D possibly corresponds to TRBD2 (6 bases). CDR3 length: 13 amino acids. The V end was cut by 3 bases, the J end by 8 bases, with 14 bases between. The germline gives CDR1 DFQATT, CDR2 SNEGSKA (reference sequence). The CDR3 coding sequence is TGCAGTGCTAGGGACGGGGGTAGAGATGAGCAGTTCTTC. Translating it yields CSARDGGRDEQFF.

The chain has TRBV20-1 and TRBJ2-4; 11 nucleotides agree with TRBD2. The CDR3 has 17 amino acids. The J segment lost 4 bases and the V segment lost 6 bases, leaving 14 bases of the junction unmatched. Germline V gives CDR1 DFQATT, CDR2 SNEGSKA (reference sequence). The CDR3 sequence is CSATLAGVGGRKNIQYF. The CDR3 DNA follows: TGCAGTGCCACACTAGCGGGAGTGGGGGGGAGGAAAAACATTCAGTACTTC.

The chain has TRBV10-3 and TRBJ2-1, with TRBD1 identical over 9 bases. The CDR3 length is 14 residues. V shed 10 bases, J shed 2 bases, and the junction held 6 bases outside the gene matches. CDR1 is ENHRY, CDR2 SYGVKD, per germline. DNA for the CDR3: TGTGCCACCGCCGGGACAGGGACCTACAATGAGCAGTTCTTC. It is translated as CATAGTGTYNEQFF.

The chain uses TRBV6-5 and TRBJ2-7; D not resolved. The CDR3 covers 16 residues. Germline values: CDR1 MNHEY, CDR2 SVGAGI. Trimming pared 7 bases from V and 4 bases from J, leaving 23 bases between. Here the CDR3 reads CASTKAPGDPLYEQYF. The CDR3, as DNA: TGTGCCAGCACGAAGGCTCCCGGCGACCCTCTATACGAGCAGTACTTC.

J is TRBJ2-1 and V is TRBV9; D gene unclear. The V and J ends lost 0 bases and 9 bases respectively, with 10 bases between them. The CDR3 runs to 13 residues. In germline, CDR1 is SGDLS, CDR2 YYNGEE. CDR3 sequence reads: CASSVGIWGEQFF. The CDR3 DNA follows: TGTGCCAGCAGCGTAGGAATCTGGGGTGAGCAGTTCTTC. Combining the CDR3 with reference TRBV9 and TRBJ2-1 gives the whole variable domain DSGVTQTPKHLITATGQRVTLRCSPRSGDLSVYWYQQSLDQGLQFLIQYYNGEERAKGNILERFSAQQFPDLHSELNLSSLELGDSALYFCASSVGIWGEQFFGPGTRLTVL.

The chain joins TRBV20-1 to TRBJ2-1; TRBD2 aligns across 13 bases. The CDR3 consists of 15 residues. Germline-derived CDR1 and CDR2 are DFQATT and SNEGSKA (reference sequence). With 6 bases clipped from V and 6 bases from J, the junction kept 8 bases outside the gene matches. Here the CDR3 DNA reads TGCAGTGCCACCGGCCGGACTAGCGGGGGCAATGAGCAGTTCTTC. Its translation is CSATGRTSGGNEQFF.

The chain uses TRBV27 and TRBJ2-5; TRBD2 might be the D (6 bases). The CDR3 covers 13 residues. V was trimmed by 8 bases and J by 11 bases, leaving 21 bases between them. Germline CDR1 reads MNHEY; CDR2 reads SMNVEV (reference sequence). The CDR3 loop is CASGLGMSGEQYF. The DNA for the CDR3 is TGTGCCAGCGGCTTGGGTATGTCGGGAGAGCAGTACTTC.

The chain has TRBV20-1 and TRBJ1-6; no firm D call. Between the trimmed V and J ends, which lost 6 bases and 7 bases, there was a span of 13 bases. This CDR3 region has 13 residues. Germline values: CDR1 DFQATT, CDR2 SNEGSKA (reference sequence). CDR3 residues: CSAKDVENSPLHF. For the CDR3, the DNA is TGCAGTGCGAAGGACGTTGAGAATTCACCCCTCCACTTT.

The chain has TRBV29-1 and TRBJ1-2, with D possibly matching TRBD1 (6 bases). This CDR3 has 12 residues. Per the germline V gene, CDR1 is SQVTM and CDR2 is ANQGSEA. Trimming took 5 bases from V and 6 from J, leaving 13 bases between them. This chain's CDR3 is CSVNRVNDGYTF. In nucleotides, the CDR3 is TGCAGCGTTAACAGGGTAAATGATGGCTACACCTTC.

The chain carries TRBV7-9 and TRBJ1-2; perhaps TRBD1 as D (5 bases). The CDR3 is 15 residues long. Trimming took 4 bases from V and 4 from J, leaving 16 bases between them. Germline V gene lookup returns CDR1 SEHNR and CDR2 FQNEAQ (reference sequence). The CDR3 bases are TGTGCCAGCAGCTCCGACCTCCTGGGGGGCTATGGCTACACCTTC. It codes for CASSSDLLGGYGYTF. Full variable domain (missing parts from reference TRBV7-9 and TRBJ1-2): DTGVSQNPRHKITKRGQNVTFRCDPISEHNRLYWYRQTLGQGPEFLTYFQNEAQLEKSRLLSDRFSAERPKGSFSTLEIQRTEQGDSAMYLCASSSDLLGGYGYTFGSGTRLTVV.

This chain links TRBV7-2 with TRBJ2-4; TRBD2 matches at 13 bases. Unmatched junction bases numbered 4, after V lost 1 base and J lost 1 base. Looked up from germline, CDR1 is SGHTA and CDR2 is FQGNSA. This CDR3 has 18 residues. In nucleotides, the CDR3 is TGTGCCAGCAGCTTAGACGGACTAGCGGGAGAGGCCAAAAACATTCAGTACTTC. This translates into CASSLDGLAGEAKNIQYF.

The chain couples TRBV11-2 to TRBJ2-4, with D perhaps assigned TRBD1 or TRBD2 (5 bases each). The J call may be wrong; the DNA end is better matched by TRBJ2-7. This CDR3 has 14 amino acids. Looked up from germline, CDR1 is SGHAT and CDR2 is FQNNGV. The CDR3 protein is CASSQPLGVDEQYF. The CDR3 DNA reads TGTGCCAGCAGCCAACCTTTGGGGGTGGACGAGCAGTACTTC.

Here the CDR3 reads CASSDRGKKAFF. The CDR3 region has the DNA TGTGCCAGCAGTGACAGGGGGAAAAAAGCTTTCTTT. J is TRBJ1-1 and V is TRBV6-1; 7 positions agree with TRBD1. This CDR3 has 12 amino acids. With 3 bases clipped from V and 9 bases from J, the junction kept 4 bases outside the gene matches. The germline gives CDR1 MNHNS, CDR2 SASEGT.

Turning to this clonotype: One end of the junction varies from germline; a read error may be responsible. The gene calls are TRBV7-7 and TRBJ2-3; perhaps D is TRBD1 or TRBD2 (5 bases each). Germline V gene sequence: CDR1 SSHAT, CDR2 FNYEAQ (reference sequence). This CDR3 contains 16 residues. CDR3 protein: CASSLAVGVGTDTQYF. CDR3 bases: TGTGCTAGCAGCTTGGCCGTGGGGGTCGGCACAGATACGCAGTATTTT.

The CDR3 protein is CASLSEGETQYF. The CDR3 nucleotides are TGTGCCAGCCTTTCAGAGGGGGAGACCCAGTACTTC. The rearrangement joins TRBV11-2 to TRBJ2-5; D may be TRBD1 or TRBD2 (5 bases each). CDR3 length equals 12 residues. Trimming left V 8 bases short and J 5 bases short, with 12 bases between. Germline V gene sequence: CDR1 SGHAT, CDR2 FQNNGV. The entire variable domain, with the rest obtained from reference TRBV11-2 and TRBJ2-5, is as follows: EAGVAQSPRYKIIEKRQSVAFWCNPISGHATLYWYQQILGQGPKLLIQFQNNGVVDDSQLPKDRFSAERLKGVDSTLKIQPAKLEDSAVYLCASLSEGETQYFGPGTRLLVL.

The chain couples TRBV2 to TRBJ2-1; 7 positions match TRBD2. Germline V gene sequence: CDR1 SNHLY, CDR2 FYNNEI. CDR3 length: 12 residues. Unmatched junction bases numbered 9, after V lost 8 bases and J lost 11 bases. DNA for the CDR3: TGTGCCAGCTTGGGGGGGGTCGCCCAGCAGTTCTTC. Amino acid sequence: CASLGGVAQQFF.

This clonotype has only a few counts. This rearrangement joins TRBV6-1 to TRBJ2-7; 8 positions match TRBD1. The CDR3 loop spans 16 amino acids. The germline V gene encodes CDR1 MNHNS and CDR2 SASEGT. V gave up 2 bases and J gave up 0 bases; unmatched junction bases: 6. CDR3 in amino acids: CASSERYGQGSYEQYF. CDR3 in DNA: TGTGCCAGCAGTGAAAGGTACGGACAGGGCTCCTACGAGCAGTACTTC.

The rearrangement uses TRBV7-2 and TRBJ2-5; the D gene is possibly TRBD1 (5 bases). The CDR3 extends over 14 amino acids. The V end lost 6 bases, the J end lost 0 bases, and 11 bases lay between the germline ends. CDR1 is SGHTA, CDR2 FQGNSA, per germline. The CDR3 region is CASRVQAYQETQYF. The CDR3 DNA is TGTGCCAGCAGGGTACAGGCGTACCAAGAGACCCAGTACTTC.

The chain combines TRBV24-1 with TRBJ2-2; D may be TRBD1 or TRBD2 (5 bases each). V lost 7 bases and J lost 6, with 23 bases in between. The germline V gene encodes CDR1 KGHDR and CDR2 SFDVKD. The CDR3 consists of 17 residues. In DNA, the CDR3 is TGTGCCACCAGCGCTCGGGACGGTGGAGTCAAAGCCGGGGAGCTGTTTTTT. It specifies CATSARDGGVKAGELFF.

The rearrangement uses TRBV10-3 and TRBJ1-2; D gene unclear. The CDR3 totals 11 residues. The V end was cut by 8 bases, the J end by 6 bases, with 10 bases between. Germline V gives CDR1 ENHRY, CDR2 SYGVKD. The CDR3 here is CAIRTSDGYTF. The CDR3, as DNA: TGTGCCATCCGAACCAGTGATGGCTACACCTTC.

The sample holds a few counts of this clonotype. This rearrangement joins TRBV3-1 to TRBJ2-5; D unclear. Germline values: CDR1 LGHDT, CDR2 YNNKEL (reference sequence). V lost 8 bases and J 0 bases, leaving 7 bases between the germline ends. The CDR3 contains 12 residues. Here the CDR3 DNA reads TGTGCCAGCTTGGGCCACCAAGAGACCCAGTACTTC. This translates into CASLGHQETQYF.

The chain has TRBV20-1 and TRBJ1-2, with D tentatively TRBD1 (6 bases). The V and J ends lost 4 bases and 3 bases respectively, with 12 bases between them. Germline V gene data show CDR1 as DFQATT and CDR2 as SNEGSKA (reference sequence). This CDR3 contains 13 residues. CDR3 residues: CSATETGYYGYTF. The CDR3 bases are TGCAGTGCTACTGAGACAGGCTACTATGGCTACACCTTC.

This clonotype came up a few times. The chain carries TRBV5-1 and TRBJ2-3; 8 bases line up with TRBD1. The germline V gene encodes CDR1 SGHRS and CDR2 YFSETQ. CDR3 size: 13 residues. The V segment lost 5 bases and the J segment 6 bases; nucleotides outside the gene matches: 5. The CDR3 protein is CASSRTGYDTQYF. The DNA of the CDR3 is TGCGCCAGCAGTCGGACAGGGTACGATACGCAGTATTTT.

The chain employs TRBV7-2 and TRBJ1-2, with no clear D. The germline CDR1 and CDR2 sequences are SGHTA and FQGNSA. The length of the CDR3 is 15 residues. V lost 5 bases to trimming and J lost 2 bases, with 15 bases between them. CDR3 loop: CASSPATDPNYGYTF. The CDR3 DNA reads TGTGCCAGCAGCCCCGCGACCGATCCCAACTATGGCTACACCTTC.

The chain is built from TRBV20-1 and TRBJ2-1, with 10 bases that match TRBD1. The CDR3 contains 16 residues. Per germline, CDR1 DFQATT and CDR2 SNEGSKA (reference sequence). V lost 3 bases to trimming and J lost 9 bases; unmatched junction nucleotides: 14. The CDR3 sequence is CSASDYRQGATGEQFF. CDR3 DNA sequence: TGCAGTGCTAGCGACTATAGACAGGGGGCGACGGGTGAGCAGTTCTTC.

This clonotype was detected a few times. V is TRBV7-2 and J is TRBJ2-5, with a possible D match to TRBD1 (6 bases). V lost 5 bases and J lost 4, with 14 bases in between. Germline lookup yields CDR1 SGHTA and CDR2 FQGNSA. This CDR3 spans 14 amino acids. CDR3 coding DNA: TGTGCCAGCAGCCCCGGACAGATCGGAGAGACCCAGTACTTC. Its translation is CASSPGQIGETQYF.

The rearrangement links TRBV7-2 to TRBJ1-2; maybe TRBD1 (5 bases). The CDR3 runs to 12 residues. CDR1 and CDR2 from the germline V gene are SGHTA and FQGNSA. The V end was cut by 3 bases, the J end by 8 bases, with 10 bases between. The CDR3 coding sequence is TGTGCCAGCAGCTTTGAGGGGCGCGGCTACACCTTC. Translated: CASSFEGRGYTF.

This clonotype was counted only a few times. The rearrangement joins TRBV5-1 to TRBJ2-1, with 7 bases matching TRBD1. The CDR3 has 14 residues. With 6 bases clipped from V and 2 bases from J, the junction kept 5 bases outside the gene matches. Per the germline V gene, CDR1 is SGHRS and CDR2 is YFSETQ. CDR3 loop: CASTGTETYNEQFF. As DNA, the CDR3 is TGCGCCAGCACCGGGACAGAGACCTACAATGAGCAGTTCTTC.

Only a few counts were recorded for this clonotype. V usage is TRBV7-2 and J usage is TRBJ2-5; 8 positions agree with TRBD1. Germline CDR1 and CDR2: SGHTA and FQGNSA. CDR3 length equals 14 residues. Trimming removed 5 bases from V and 2 bases from J; junction bases left unmatched: 4. CDR3 amino acids: CASSKNRGQETQYF. The CDR3 region has the DNA TGTGCCAGCAGCAAAAACAGGGGGCAAGAGACCCAGTACTTC.